This TCR beta chain originates from a study of T cell responses to AZD1222 COVID-19 vaccine. Regarding the study as a whole: Regions 160-218 and 743-854 held dominance among vaccine-associated CD4 TCRs, which spanned spike. In a largely white British group with more females than males, clonal diversity was possibly underestimated. Repertoire collection took place solely once the T cell response had peaked. Unmutated variant regions are reportedly the target of nearly half of TCRs that are spike-specific.

A few counts support this clone. Its antigen is as yet unknown. The germline V gene has CDR1 LNHDA and CDR2 SQIVND (reference sequence). The CDR3 consists of 15 residues. V lost 5 bases to trimming and J lost 1 base; unmatched junction nucleotides: 7. Method: immunoSEQ multiplex PCR; TCRdb's copy keeps in-frame clones and lacks some. This repertoire shows about 140,000 clones, about 90% found once; its top ten account for roughly 7.5%. The J gene is TRBJ1-1, the V gene TRBV19; 7 bases match TRBD1. The TCR comes from an adult who received the MenACWY meningococcal vaccine as a control. The material was peripheral blood, obtained 28 days after the second dose of the MenACWY control vaccine. The CDR3 coding sequence is TGTGCCAGTAGTCGCGCAGGGGGGGAGAACACTGAAGCTTTCTTT. Protein: CASSRAGGENTEAFF. Combining the CDR3 with reference TRBV19 and TRBJ1-1 gives the whole variable domain DGGITQSPKYLFRKEGQNVTLSCEQNLNHDAMYWYRQDPGQGLRLIYYSQIVNDFQKGDIAEGYSVSREKKESFPLTVTSAQKNPTAFYLCASSRAGGENTEAFFGQGTRLTVV.